The TCR beta chain described here comes from a study of cytomegalovirus exposure and HLA in healthy donors. Across the whole study: An earlier analysis identified fewer than 130 million unique TCR beta sequences in about 190 million T cells.

In the case of this clone: The antigen remains unidentified.

Both 60 Vbeta primers and 13 Jbeta primers went into the PCR. Sequencing used immunoSEQ multiplex PCR; TCRdb keeps in-frame clones, though not all of them. The table shows roughly 220,000 clones, with approximately 85% occurring only once. Broader study findings: In a later analysis, at a false discovery rate of 0.05, about 16,000 TCR beta sequences matched HLA alleles. From TCR beta sequences, most subjects' HLA-A and HLA-B alleles were reportedly predicted accurately. Because they were indistinguishable, some V segments, including TRBV6-2 and TRBV6-3, were excluded.

Germline CDR1 is MNHEY and CDR2 is SMNVEV (reference sequence). The CDR3 loop spans 15 amino acids. V was pared by 0 bases and J by 6 bases, with 2 bases of the junction left unmatched. The clonotype originates from a woman between 40 and 50 years old in good health and CMV-seronegative. Sequenced: PBMCs. V gene TRBV27 combines with J gene TRBJ1-6; 7 positions agree with TRBD1. CDR3 sequence reads: CASSLSGGLNSPLHF. CDR3 nucleotides: TGTGCCAGCAGTTTATCAGGGGGCCTTAATTCACCCCTCCACTTT.